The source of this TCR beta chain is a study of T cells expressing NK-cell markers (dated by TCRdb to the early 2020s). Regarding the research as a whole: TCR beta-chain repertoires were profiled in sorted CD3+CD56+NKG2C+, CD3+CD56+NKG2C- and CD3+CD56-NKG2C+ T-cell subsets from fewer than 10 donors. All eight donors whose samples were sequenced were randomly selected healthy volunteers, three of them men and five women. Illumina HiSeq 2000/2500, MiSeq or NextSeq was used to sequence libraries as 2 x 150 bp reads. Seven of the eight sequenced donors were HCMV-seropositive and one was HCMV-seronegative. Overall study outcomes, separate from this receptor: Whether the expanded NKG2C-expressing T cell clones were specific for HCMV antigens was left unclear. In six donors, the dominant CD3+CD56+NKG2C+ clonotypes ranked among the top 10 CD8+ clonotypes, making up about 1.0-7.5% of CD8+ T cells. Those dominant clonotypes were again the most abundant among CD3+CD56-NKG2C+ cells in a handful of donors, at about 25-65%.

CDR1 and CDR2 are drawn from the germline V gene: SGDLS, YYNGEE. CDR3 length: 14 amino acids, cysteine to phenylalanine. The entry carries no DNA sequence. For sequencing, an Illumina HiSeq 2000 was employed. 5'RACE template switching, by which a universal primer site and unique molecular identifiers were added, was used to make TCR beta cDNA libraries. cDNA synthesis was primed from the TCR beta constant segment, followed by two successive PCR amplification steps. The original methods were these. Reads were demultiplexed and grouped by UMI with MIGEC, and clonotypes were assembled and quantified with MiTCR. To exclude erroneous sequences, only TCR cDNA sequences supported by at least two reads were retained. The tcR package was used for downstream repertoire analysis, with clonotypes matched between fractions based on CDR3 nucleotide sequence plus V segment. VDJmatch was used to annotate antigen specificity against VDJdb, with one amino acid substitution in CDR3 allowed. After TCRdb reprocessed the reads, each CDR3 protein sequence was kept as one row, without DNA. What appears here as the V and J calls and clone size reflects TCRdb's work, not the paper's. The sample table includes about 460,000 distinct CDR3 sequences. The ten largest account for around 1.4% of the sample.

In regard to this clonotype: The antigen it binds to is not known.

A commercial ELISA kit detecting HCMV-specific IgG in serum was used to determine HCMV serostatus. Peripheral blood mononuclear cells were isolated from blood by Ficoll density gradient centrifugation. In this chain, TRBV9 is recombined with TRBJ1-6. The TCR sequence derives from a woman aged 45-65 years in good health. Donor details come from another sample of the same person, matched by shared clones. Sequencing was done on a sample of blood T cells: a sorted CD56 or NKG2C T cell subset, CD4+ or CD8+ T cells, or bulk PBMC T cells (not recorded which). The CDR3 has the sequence CASSVRPYNSPLHF.